Sequencing of this T cell receptor (beta chain) was carried out in a study of T cell responses to AZD1222 COVID-19 vaccine. Sequencing was performed with immunoSEQ multiplex PCR; in TCRdb, only in-frame clones are kept and a portion is missing. Of approximately 89,000 clones listed, 92% are singletons. The CDR3 consists of 14 residues. The germline V and J ends were trimmed by 3 bases and 5 bases, with 11 bases remaining between them. CDR1 SGDLS and CDR2 YYNGEE come from the germline V gene. The source of this sequence is an adult in good health. The chain uses TRBV9 and TRBJ1-4; D remains unclear. The starting material was peripheral blood, obtained on day 0 of AZD1222 vaccination. The CDR3, as DNA: TGTGCCAGCAGCGCCCGGGGTCCCAATGAAAAACTGTTTTTT. This encodes CASSARGPNEKLFF.